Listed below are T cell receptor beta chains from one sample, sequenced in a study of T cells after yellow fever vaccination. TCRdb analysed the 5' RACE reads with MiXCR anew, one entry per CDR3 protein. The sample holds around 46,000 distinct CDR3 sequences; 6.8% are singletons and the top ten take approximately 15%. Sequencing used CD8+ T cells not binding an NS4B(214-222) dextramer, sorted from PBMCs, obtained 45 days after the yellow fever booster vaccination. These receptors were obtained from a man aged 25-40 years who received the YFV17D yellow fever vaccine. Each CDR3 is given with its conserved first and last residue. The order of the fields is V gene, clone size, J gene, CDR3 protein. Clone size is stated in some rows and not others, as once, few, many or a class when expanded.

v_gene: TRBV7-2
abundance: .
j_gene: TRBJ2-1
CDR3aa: CASSSISGTYAYNEQFF

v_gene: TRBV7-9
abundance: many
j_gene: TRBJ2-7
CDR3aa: CASSSRVGGTYEQYF

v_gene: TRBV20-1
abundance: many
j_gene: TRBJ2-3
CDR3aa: CSAPSGGTDTQYF

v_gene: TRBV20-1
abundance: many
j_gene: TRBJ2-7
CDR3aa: CSARYSGSYEQYF

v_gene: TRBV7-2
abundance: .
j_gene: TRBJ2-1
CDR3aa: CASNHYLAGVSNEQFF

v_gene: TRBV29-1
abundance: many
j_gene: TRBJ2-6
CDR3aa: CSVTLGANVLTF

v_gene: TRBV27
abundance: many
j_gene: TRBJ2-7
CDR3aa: CASSPGLAYEQYF

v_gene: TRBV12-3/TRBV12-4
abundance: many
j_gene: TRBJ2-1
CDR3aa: CASCRGTSHNEQFF

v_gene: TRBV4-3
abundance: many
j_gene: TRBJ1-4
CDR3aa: CASSLRGSDEKLFF

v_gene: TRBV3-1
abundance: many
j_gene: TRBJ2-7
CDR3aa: CASSIQGDEQYF

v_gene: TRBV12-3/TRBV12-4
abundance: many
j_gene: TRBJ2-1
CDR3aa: CASSDSGNEQFF

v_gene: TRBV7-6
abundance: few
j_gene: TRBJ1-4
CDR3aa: CASSLALDPTQNEKLFF

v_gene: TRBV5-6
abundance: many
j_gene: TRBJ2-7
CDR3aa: CASSTGLAAYEQYF

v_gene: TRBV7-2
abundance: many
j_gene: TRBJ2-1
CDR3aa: CASSRPGTSVYNEQFF

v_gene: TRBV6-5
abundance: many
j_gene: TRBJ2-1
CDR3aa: CASSYLGTGKEVEQFF

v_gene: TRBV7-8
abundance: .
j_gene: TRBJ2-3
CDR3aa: CASSRAGTQDTQYF

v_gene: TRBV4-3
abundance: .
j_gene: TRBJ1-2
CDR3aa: CASSQDRGGTNYGYTF

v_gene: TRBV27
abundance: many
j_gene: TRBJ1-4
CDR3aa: CASSFLSPVGSTNEKLFF

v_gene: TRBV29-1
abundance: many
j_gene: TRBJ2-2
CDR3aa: CSVEGTGELFF

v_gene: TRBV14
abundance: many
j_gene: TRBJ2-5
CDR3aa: CASSQDLWETQYF

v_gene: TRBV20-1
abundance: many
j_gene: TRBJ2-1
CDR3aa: CSASLGGYNEQFF

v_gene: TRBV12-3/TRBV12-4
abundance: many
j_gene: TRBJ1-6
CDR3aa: CASSFGLYNSPLHF

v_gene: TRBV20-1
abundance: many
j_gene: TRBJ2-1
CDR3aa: CSAARTSGRGSYNEQFF

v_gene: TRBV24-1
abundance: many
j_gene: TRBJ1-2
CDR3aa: CATSDPGSYGYTF

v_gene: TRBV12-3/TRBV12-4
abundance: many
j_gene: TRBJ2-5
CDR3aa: CASRREGQGETQYF

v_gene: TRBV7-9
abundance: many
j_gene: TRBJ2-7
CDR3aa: CASSRTSGYEQYF

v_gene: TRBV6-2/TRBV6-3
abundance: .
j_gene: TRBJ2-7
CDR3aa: CATKGGGTYEQYF

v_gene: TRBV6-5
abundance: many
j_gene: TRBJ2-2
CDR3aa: CASSLDSDHTGELFF

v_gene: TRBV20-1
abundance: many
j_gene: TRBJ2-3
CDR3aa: CSARTDGDPDTQYF

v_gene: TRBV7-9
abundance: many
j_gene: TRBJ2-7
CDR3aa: CASSPVVGEQYF

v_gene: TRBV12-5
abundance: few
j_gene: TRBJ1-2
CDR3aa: CASGWGDGYTF

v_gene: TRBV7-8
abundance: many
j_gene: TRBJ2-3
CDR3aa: CASSLEVLDTQYF

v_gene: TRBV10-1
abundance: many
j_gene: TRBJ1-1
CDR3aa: CASSEGWGTEAFF

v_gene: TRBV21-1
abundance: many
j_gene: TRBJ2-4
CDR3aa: CASSNRGLAVCEVKNIQYF

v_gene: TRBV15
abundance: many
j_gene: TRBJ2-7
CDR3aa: CATSRVPDGPYEQYF

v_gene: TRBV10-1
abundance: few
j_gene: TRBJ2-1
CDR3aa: CASSVVPASSYNEQFF

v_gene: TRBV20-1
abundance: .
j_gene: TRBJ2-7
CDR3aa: CCARGLGDYEQYF

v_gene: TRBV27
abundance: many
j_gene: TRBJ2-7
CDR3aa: CASSSGGAYEQYF

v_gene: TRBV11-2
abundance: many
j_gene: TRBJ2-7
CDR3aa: CASSLGPTSYEQYF

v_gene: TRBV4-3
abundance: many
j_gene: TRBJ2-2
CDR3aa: CASSPTTGNTGELFF

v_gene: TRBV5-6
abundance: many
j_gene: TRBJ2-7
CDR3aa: CASSFSQVYEQYF

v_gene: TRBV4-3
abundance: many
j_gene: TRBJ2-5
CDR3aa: CASSLDRWETQYF

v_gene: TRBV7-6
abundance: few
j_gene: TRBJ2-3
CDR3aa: CASSLIAGNTDTQYF

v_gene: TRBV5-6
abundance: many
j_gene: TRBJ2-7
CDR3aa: CASSVGGTTGSRYEQYF

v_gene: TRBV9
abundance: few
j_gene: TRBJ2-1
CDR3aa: CASSVLIGENEQFF

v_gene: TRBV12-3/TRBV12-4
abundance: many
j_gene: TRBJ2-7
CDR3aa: CASRAGTAYEQYF

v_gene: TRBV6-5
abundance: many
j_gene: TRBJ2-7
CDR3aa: CASRGTGGHEQYF